The rows below give T cell receptor beta chains drawn from one sample of a study of beta chain features in type 1 diabetes. Assay used: immunoSEQ multiplex PCR; TCRdb lists only in-frame clones, some missing. The table has over 700,000 clones, around a sixth seen once. Sequenced material: naive CD4+ T cells from blood. These receptors came from a woman under 30 in good health. CDR3s include the opening cysteine and the closing phenylalanine or tryptophan. Each record gives: V gene, clone size, J gene, D gene, CDR3 DNA, CDR3 protein. The D gene is left open where the match is weak. Part of the rows lack a size; the others show once, few, many or a class for expanded clones.

TRBV6-5	few	TRBJ2-7	-	TGTGCCAGCACCTCCCCCGGGGACGAGCAGTACTTC	CASTSPGDEQYF
TRBV5-4	-	TRBJ2-5	TRBD1	TGTGCCAGCAGCACCCGACAGGGACACATGGGGGAGACCCAGTACTTC	CASSTRQGHMGETQYF
TRBV5-4	-	TRBJ2-7	TRBD1	TGTGCCAGCTACAGGACAGGGGGCAACGAGCAGTACTTC	CASYRTGGNEQYF
TRBV27	-	TRBJ2-7	TRBD2	TGTGCCAGCAGTTTATCCGGGGGAGGGAATAGCTACGAGCAGTACTTC	CASSLSGGGNSYEQYF
TRBV15	-	TRBJ2-1	TRBD2	TGTGCCACCAGCAGAGAAGGAGCGGGGAACTACAATAAGCAGTTCTTC	CATSREGAGNYNKQFF
TRBV9	few	TRBJ2-1	-	TGTGCCAGCAGCGTAGCTGGGGCTAGCGATTATGAGCAGTTCTTC	CASSVAGASDYEQFF
TRBV28	few	TRBJ2-3	TRBD1	TGTGCCAGCAGTTTAGGCCACAGGGGGATCACAGATACGCAGTATTTT	CASSLGHRGITDTQYF
TRBV7-7	-	TRBJ2-2	-	TGTGCTAGCAGCTTGAGGGACGGGGGCACCGGGGAGCTGTTTTTT	CASSLRDGGTGELFF
TRBV5-6	few	TRBJ2-5	-	TGTGCCAGCAGCTTGGATCAGGGACCCGGAGAGACCCAGTACTTC	CASSLDQGPGETQYF
TRBV11-2	-	TRBJ2-7	TRBD2	TGTGCCAGCAGCTTAGGACTAGCGAGGTCCTACGAGCAGTACTTC	CASSLGLARSYEQYF
TRBV14	-	TRBJ2-5	-	TGTGCCAGCAGCCAAGTAGGGATCGGCCAGTACTTC	CASSQVGIGQYF
TRBV4-2	-	TRBJ2-5	-	TGTGCCAGCAGCCAAGGCGCAGACCCGCGAGAGACCCAGTACTTC	CASSQGADPRETQYF
TRBV28	few	TRBJ2-7	-	TGTGCCAGCAGTTCACATTACGAGCAGTACTTC	CASSSHYEQYF
TRBV29-1	-	TRBJ2-5	-	TGCAGCGTTTATGGTGGTAGCGGCCACCAAGAGACCCAGTACTTC	CSVYGGSGHQETQYF
TRBV6-5	few	TRBJ2-5	-	TGTGCCAGCAGTCCTCACAGGGATCGAGAGACCCAGTACTTC	CASSPHRDRETQYF
TRBV15	-	TRBJ2-7	-	TGTGCCACCAGCAGTAATACAGGGCTCTCCTACGAGCAGTACTTC	CATSSNTGLSYEQYF
TRBV11-2	-	TRBJ2-1	TRBD2	TGTGCCAGCAGCCCCCCCTATGCGAGCGGGAGGGACCAGTTCTTC	CASSPPYASGRDQFF
TRBV10-3	few	TRBJ2-1	TRBD2	TGTGCCATCAGTGGGACTAGCGGGAGTCGGAATGAGCAGTTCTTC	CAISGTSGSRNEQFF
TRBV6-5	few	TRBJ2-7	-	TGTGCCAGCAGTTACTCCTACGAAGGCTCCTACGAGCAGTACTTC	CASSYSYEGSYEQYF
TRBV25-1	-	TRBJ1-4	TRBD1	TGTGCCAGCAGTGATGCCCTCTGGACAGGCCGGTCGAGACTGTTTTTT	CASSDALWTGRSRLFF
TRBV6-6	few	TRBJ1-2	TRBD1	TGTGCCAGTTCGACAGGGGATGGCTACACCTTC	CASSTGDGYTF
TRBV4-3	-	TRBJ2-1	-	TGCGCCAGCAGCCAAGCTCCTGCCTACAATGAGCAGTTCTTC	CASSQAPAYNEQFF
TRBV27	few	TRBJ2-6	-	TGTGCCAGCAGTTTAACCGCCTCCACCGGGGCCAACGTCCTGACTTTC	CASSLTASTGANVLTF
TRBV29-1	few	TRBJ2-5	-	TGCAGCGTTGACAAGGGAACGGGGGAGACCCAGTACTTC	CSVDKGTGETQYF
TRBV28	-	TRBJ2-7	TRBD1	TGTGCCAGCAACCCCACAGGGGTTGGGGAGCAGTACTTC	CASNPTGVGEQYF
TRBV25-1	few	TRBJ2-7	-	TGTGCCAGCAGTGAATATGGGGGCGAGCAGTACTTC	CASSEYGGEQYF
TRBV7-9	few	TRBJ2-5	TRBD2	TGTGCCAGCAGCCCGGGAGGGTACGAGACCCAGTACTTC	CASSPGGYETQYF
TRBV28	-	TRBJ2-7	-	TGTGCCAGCAGTTCGGGAACCACCTACGAGCAGTACTTC	CASSSGTTYEQYF
TRBV11-3	few	TRBJ2-2	-	TGTGCCAGCAGCCGAAGTGGGCAGGAGAACACCGGGGAGCTGTTTTTT	CASSRSGQENTGELFF
TRBV28	-	TRBJ2-1	TRBD2	TGTGCCAGCACCACCGGGACTAGCGGCTACAATGAGCAGTTCTTC	CASTTGTSGYNEQFF
TRBV25-1	-	TRBJ1-2	-	TGTGCCAGCAGTGAGTCTGACAGTCAGGACTATGGCTACACCTTC	CASSESDSQDYGYTF
TRBV19	-	TRBJ1-5	-	TGTGCCAGTAAAAGACAGGTTATCGGCAATCAGCCCCAGCATTTT	CASKRQVIGNQPQHF
TRBV5-4	few	TRBJ2-1	-	TGTGCCAGCAGAGAAGATTTAGCGTTGCGGGGTTCTCAGTTCTTC	CASREDLALRGSQFF
TRBV2	few	TRBJ1-4	-	TGTGCCAGCAACCCCTCACCGCTGCAAAATGAAAAACTGTTTTTT	CASNPSPLQNEKLFF
TRBV7-2	-	TRBJ1-5	-	TGTGCCAGCAGCTTAATAAGGGAGGCGCCCCAGCATTTT	CASSLIREAPQHF
TRBV20-1	-	TRBJ2-5	-	TGCAGTGCTGAGGGGGGAGAGACCCAGTACTTC	CSAEGGETQYF